These 17 T cell receptor beta chains share one sample of origin, sequenced in a study of blood T cell repertoires in COVID-19. The protocol was immunoSEQ multiplex PCR, while the TCRdb copy is restricted to in-frame clones and leaves out a portion. The profile covers roughly 290,000 clones, with roughly 88% appearing a single time and roughly 0.94% taken by the ten largest. What was sequenced was peripheral blood. These receptors all stem from a human donor with COVID-19, enrolled during active disease. The donor label of this sample is uncertain.

This chain uses TRBV2 with TRBJ1-6; tentative D call: TRBD1 (6 bases). This CDR3 region has 16 residues. V shed 5 bases and J shed 0 bases, with 11 bases lying between them. Germline CDR1 reads SNHLY; CDR2 reads FYNNEI. The CDR3 loop is CASSLGQSSYNSPLHF. The CDR3 nucleotides are TGTGCCAGCAGTCTGGGACAAAGCTCCTATAATTCACCCCTCCACTTT. Variable domain in full (rest from reference TRBV2 and TRBJ1-6): EPEVTQTPSHQVTQMGQEVILRCVPISNHLYFYWYRQILGQKVEFLVSFYNNEISEKSEIFDDQFSVERPDGSNFTLKIRSTKLEDSAMYFCASSLGQSSYNSPLHFGNGTRLTVT.

The chain employs TRBV30 and TRBJ1-1; D not resolved. Germline V gene sequence: CDR1 GTSNPN, CDR2 SVGIG (reference sequence). Trimming cost V 4 bases and J 3 bases, with 15 bases left between them. This CDR3 contains 14 residues. The chain's CDR3 is CAWTPGGGDTEAFF. CDR3 nucleotide sequence: TGTGCCTGGACCCCCGGCGGAGGAGACACTGAAGCTTTCTTT.

This clone was seen many times. J is TRBJ2-7 and V is TRBV6-5; 7 bases fit TRBD1. V gave up 6 bases and J gave up 2 bases; unmatched junction bases: 7. The CDR3 length is 14 residues. Germline V gives CDR1 MNHEY, CDR2 SVGAGI. The DNA of the CDR3 is TGTGCCAGCAGCTGGGACAGAGGAACCTACGAGCAGTACTTC. Translation: CASSWDRGTYEQYF.

The genes are TRBV2 and TRBJ2-1, with 12 bases identical to TRBD2. Germline trimming cut 11 bases from V and 0 bases from J; bases unmatched to any gene: 14. Germline V CDR1 and CDR2: SNHLY, FYNNEI. The CDR3 extends over 18 amino acids. The DNA for the CDR3 is TGTGCCGGAACCTCGGGACTAGCGGGCTCGAGCTCCTACAATGAGCAGTTCTTC. Protein sequence: CAGTSGLAGSSSYNEQFF.

The V and J genes are TRBV6-2 or TRBV6-3 and TRBJ1-2; 8 bases are shared with TRBD1. The germline V gene has CDR1 MNHEY and CDR2 SVGEGT. The CDR3 runs 14 residues. The V gene end was trimmed by 6 bases and the J gene end by 4 bases; junction bases not matched to a gene: 7. For the CDR3, the DNA is TGTGCCAGCAGCCGGACAGGGCTTATCTATGGCTACACCTTC. This codes for CASSRTGLIYGYTF.

J is TRBJ2-7 and V is TRBV5-1; no reliable D call. Trimming removed 1 base from V and 1 base from J, with 9 bases in between. The germline V gene encodes CDR1 SGHRS and CDR2 YFSETQ. The CDR3 length is 14 residues. The CDR3 here is CASSLPGASYEQYF. The DNA of the CDR3 is TGCGCCAGCAGCTTGCCGGGTGCTTCCTACGAGCAGTACTTC.

With regard to this clone: This is likely a read error, given that the CDR3 carries no conserved phenylalanine or tryptophan at its end. The rearrangement joins TRBV6-5 to TRBJ1-2, with a weak D call TRBD1 (6 bases). Trimming took off 4 bases at V and 3 bases at J, with 12 bases between the two ends. The CDR3 runs to 14 residues. Per the germline V gene, CDR1 is MNHEY and CDR2 is SVGAGI. Here the CDR3 DNA reads TGTGCCAGCAGTTCTCCCGGACAGTACTATGGCTACACCCTC. Translation: CASSSPGQYYGYTL.

This clone was counted once. The gene calls are TRBV7-9 and TRBJ2-1; 9 bases agree with TRBD2. The CDR3 runs 15 residues. The J segment lost 5 bases and the V segment lost 4 bases, leaving 6 bases of the junction unmatched. In germline, CDR1 is SEHNR, CDR2 FQNEAQ (reference sequence). CDR3 DNA: TGTGCCAGCAGCTCCGGACTAGCGACAGACAATGAGCAGTTCTTC. As protein: CASSSGLATDNEQFF.

The V gene is TRBV30, the J gene TRBJ2-2; tentative D call: TRBD1 (6 bases). Trimming removed 3 bases from V and 5 bases from J, with 13 bases in between. The germline CDR1 and CDR2 sequences are GTSNPN and SVGIG (reference sequence). The length of the CDR3 is 14 residues. The DNA for the CDR3 is TGTGCCTGGAGAGCCGGGACAAAAACCGGGGAGCTGTTTTTT. This sequence encodes CAWRAGTKTGELFF.

V and J are TRBV7-3 and TRBJ2-3; 10 bases map to TRBD2. This CDR3 spans 16 amino acids. Trimming at V came to 5 bases and at J to 2 bases, leaving 7 bases not matched to a gene. The germline gives CDR1 SGHTA, CDR2 FQGTGA. The CDR3 here is CASSPGLAAFTDTQYF. CDR3 coding DNA: TGTGCCAGCAGCCCCGGACTAGCGGCCTTCACAGATACGCAGTATTTT.

This rearrangement joins TRBV2 to TRBJ1-5, with no clear D. V lost 3 bases and J lost 7, with 16 bases in between. This CDR3 has 15 residues. Germline CDR1 SNHLY, CDR2 FYNNEI. This CDR3 reads CASSDDGLLTQPQHF. Here the CDR3 DNA reads TGTGCCAGCAGTGATGACGGACTGCTCACCCAGCCCCAGCATTTT.

Concerning this clone: This sample includes further DNA sequences coding for the same CDR3. The chain links TRBV6-5 to TRBJ2-2, with TRBD2 identical over 10 bases. Germline CDR1 and CDR2: MNHEY and SVGAGI. The CDR3 spans 14 residues. With V trimmed by 6 bases and J by 5 bases, 3 bases remained unmatched. The CDR3 loop reads CASSRTSGTGELFF. CDR3 bases: TGTGCCAGCAGCAGGACTAGCGGTACCGGGGAGCTGTTTTTT.

The rearrangement uses TRBV19 and TRBJ1-5, with D possibly being TRBD1 (6 bases). V was pared by 4 bases and J by 5 bases, with 9 bases between. The CDR3 runs 13 residues. CDR1 and CDR2 from the germline V gene are LNHDA and SQIVND (reference sequence). CDR3 sequence: CASSTGVHQPQHF. CDR3 nucleotide sequence: TGTGCCAGTAGTACAGGGGTGCATCAGCCCCAGCATTTT.

This clone was picked up one time. The genes are TRBV7-2 and TRBJ1-5, with TRBD1 identical over 8 bases. The CDR3 extends over 13 amino acids. Trimming removed 3 bases from V and 7 bases from J; junction bases left unmatched: 2. From germline, CDR1 is SGHTA and CDR2 FQGNSA. CDR3 bases: TGTGCCAGCAGCTTGACAGGGGCCCAGCCCCAGCATTTT. This codes for CASSLTGAQPQHF.

A few counts support this clone. This chain uses TRBV18 with TRBJ1-4, with D perhaps TRBD1 (6 bases). V was trimmed by 4 bases and J by 4 bases, leaving 19 bases between them. This CDR3 has 17 residues. In germline, CDR1 is KGHSH, CDR2 LQKENI. CDR3 loop: CASSQQQGLGYNEKLFF. CDR3 DNA: TGTGCCAGCTCACAACAACAGGGATTGGGATATAATGAAAAACTGTTTTTT.

V gene TRBV28 combines with J gene TRBJ1-5, with no clear D. Germline V gene data show CDR1 as MDHEN and CDR2 as SYDVKM. V shed 5 bases and J shed 6 bases, with 17 bases lying between them. This CDR3 has 15 residues. CDR3 amino acids: CASSPPDGVGQPQHF. CDR3 nucleotide sequence: TGTGCCAGCAGTCCCCCGGACGGGGTGGGTCAGCCCCAGCATTTT.

The CDR3 sequence is CASNPLDRGGNSPLHF. The CDR3 DNA reads as TGTGCCTCCAACCCCCTGGACAGGGGGGGTAATTCACCCCTCCACTTT. The V and J genes are TRBV30 and TRBJ1-6, with 10 bases that match TRBD1. The CDR3 is made up of 16 amino acids. Losses at the gene ends were 7 bases for V and 6 bases for J; bases not matched to a gene: 12. CDR1 is GTSNPN and CDR2 is SVGIG in the germline V gene (reference sequence).